This paragraph covers one TCR beta chain sequence. As yet, its antigen is unknown. This entry comes from a study of T cell responses to AZD1222 COVID-19 vaccine. Whole-study context: Analysis merged second doses at about 4 or about 12 weeks.

Germline V gene data show CDR1 as DFQATT and CDR2 as SNEGSKA (reference sequence). Trimming removed 3 bases at V and 6 bases at J, with 21 bases between. The CDR3 has 17 amino acids. Here immunoSEQ multiplex PCR was the method, and the copy in TCRdb shows in-frame clones only, minus some. The repertoire holds about 120,000 clones, with 88% as singletons. Study-level results: A reported finding is that nearly half of spike-specific TCRs target unmutated variant regions. With dominance at 160-218 and 743-854, vaccine-associated CD4 TCRs spanned spike. The donor cohort was predominantly white British with a female majority, and clonal diversity may have been underestimated.

This clonotype was obtained from an adult in good health. Material: peripheral blood, obtained on day 0 of AZD1222 vaccination. This chain connects TRBV20-1 to TRBJ1-6, with D perhaps TRBD1 (5 bases). CDR3 sequence reads: CSASRIWDPTSNSPLHF. The CDR3 DNA sequence: TGCAGTGCTAGTCGGATCTGGGACCCCACAAGTAATTCACCCCTCCACTTT.